This passage covers 28 T cell receptor beta chains from one sample sequenced in a study of yellow fever vaccine responses in identical twins. TCRdb reprocessed the RT-PCR reads via MiXCR and lists one record per CDR3 protein. The data show over 10,000 distinct CDR3 sequences, approximately 84% seen once. Material: T cells from blood (PBMCs), unsorted or a sorted subset (not recorded which), obtained before or after yellow fever vaccination (not recorded which). These receptors were collected from a woman in her late teens or twenties who received the yellow fever vaccine.

CDR3 residues: CASSPRLAEGDEQFF. DNA for the CDR3: TGTGCCAGCAGCCCCCGACTAGCGGAGGGGGATGAGCAGTTCTTC. J is TRBJ2-1 and V is TRBV4-2; 9 positions match TRBD2. From germline, CDR1 is LGHNA and CDR2 YNFKEQ. With V trimmed by 4 bases and J by 8 bases, 9 bases remained unmatched. This CDR3 has 15 residues.

The CDR3 DNA follows: TGTGCCAGCTCACCACCGGGGGCGAGCTATGGCTACACCTTC. Protein product: CASSPPGASYGYTF. The J gene is TRBJ1-2, the V gene TRBV18, with D possibly being TRBD1 (6 bases). Germline V gives CDR1 KGHSH, CDR2 LQKENI. V lost 0 bases and J 4 bases, leaving 9 bases between the germline ends. CDR3 length: 14 amino acids.

This chain links TRBV13 with TRBJ1-2; tentatively, D is TRBD1 (5 bases). From germline, CDR1 is PRHDT and CDR2 FYEKMQ (reference sequence). This CDR3 comprises 18 residues. Trimming left V 0 bases short and J 6 bases short, with 23 bases between. The CDR3 sequence: CASSLGVARDLEEDGYTF. CDR3 in DNA: TGTGCCAGCAGCTTAGGTGTTGCCAGGGACCTAGAGGAAGATGGCTACACCTTC. The variable domain in full, completed from reference TRBV13 and TRBJ1-2, reads AAGVIQSPRHLIKEKRETATLKCYPIPRHDTVYWYQQGPGQDPQFLISFYEKMQSDKGSIPDRFSAQQFSDYHSELNMSSLELGDSALYFCASSLGVARDLEEDGYTFGSGTRLTVV.

The genes are TRBV7-9 and TRBJ2-3; 11 bases match TRBD1. Per germline, CDR1 SEHNR and CDR2 FQNEAQ (reference sequence). V dropped 3 bases and J dropped 4; count of bases not matched to a gene: 3. The CDR3 loop spans 15 amino acids. The CDR3 reads CASSFGQGAADTQYF. Written as DNA, the CDR3 is TGTGCCAGCAGCTTCGGACAGGGGGCCGCAGATACGCAGTATTTT.

The chain has TRBV11-1 and TRBJ2-1; TRBD2 is a possible D gene (6 bases). The CDR3 is 13 residues long. The V and J ends lost 5 bases and 10 bases respectively, with 15 bases between them. Germline V gives CDR1 SGHAT, CDR2 FQDESV (reference sequence). The CDR3 reads CASSHGTGPEQFF. The CDR3 coding sequence is TGTGCCAGCAGCCACGGGACTGGCCCAGAGCAGTTCTTC.

This sequence joins TRBV4-3 and TRBJ2-1; the match to TRBD1 covers 9 bases. V lost 0 bases, J lost 6 bases, and 9 bases stayed unmatched. There are 17 residues in the CDR3. Germline CDR1 reads LGHNA; CDR2 reads YSLEER. The chain's CDR3 is CASSQDLAGQGGNEQFF. The CDR3 DNA follows: TGCGCCAGCAGCCAAGATCTTGCGGGACAGGGCGGCAATGAGCAGTTCTTC.

This clonotype was observed a single time. The chain uses TRBV28 and TRBJ2-1, with D possibly called TRBD1 or TRBD2 (5 bases each). V was clipped by 6 bases and J by 7 bases, with 16 bases between them. Germline V gene lookup returns CDR1 MDHEN and CDR2 SYDVKM. The CDR3 runs 14 residues. CDR3 residues: CASRYYGTGNEQFF. The CDR3, as DNA: TGTGCCAGCAGATATTACGGGACGGGGAATGAGCAGTTCTTC.

The J gene is TRBJ2-7, the V gene TRBV2; D is unresolved. Germline CDR1 SNHLY, CDR2 FYNNEI. V lost 1 base to trimming and J lost 0 bases, with 7 bases between them. The CDR3 is made up of 14 amino acids. In nucleotides, the CDR3 is TGTGCCAGCAGTGAAGTTGTTTACTCCTACGAGCAGTACTTC. It specifies CASSEVVYSYEQYF.

J is TRBJ2-5 and V is TRBV7-2; D is ambiguous. From germline, CDR1 is SGHTA and CDR2 FQGNSA. Trimming left V 6 bases short and J 4 bases short, with 12 bases between. This CDR3 is 13 amino acids long. The CDR3 bases are TGTGCCAGCAGAATAGGGATAGCAGAGACCCAGTACTTC. Protein: CASRIGIAETQYF.

This clonotype was seen a few times. V usage is TRBV7-2 and J usage is TRBJ2-1; D may be TRBD1 (6 bases). The CDR3 has 15 amino acids. CDR1 SGHTA and CDR2 FQGNSA come from the germline V gene. Trimming took off 5 bases at V and 3 bases at J, with 14 bases between the two ends. The CDR3 protein is CASSAQGSLYNEQFF. The DNA for the CDR3 is TGTGCCAGCAGCGCCCAGGGGTCTCTCTACAATGAGCAGTTCTTC.

The rearrangement uses TRBV11-2 and TRBJ2-2, with D hard to call. The V gene's germline CDR1 is SGHAT and CDR2 FQNNGV. V was cut by 1 base and J by 4 bases, with 4 bases left in between. The length of the CDR3 is 13 residues. The CDR3 region has the DNA TGTGCCAGCAGCTTAGTGGTCACCGGGGAGCTGTTTTTT. This codes for CASSLVVTGELFF.

This clonotype was seen more than once but under ten times. In nucleotides, the CDR3 is TGTGCCAGCAGTGAACCCTGGGGGCAGGGCACCGGGGAGCTGTTTTTT. Translated, it gives CASSEPWGQGTGELFF. This chain uses TRBV2 with TRBJ2-2; tentatively, D is TRBD1 (6 bases). The germline V gene has CDR1 SNHLY and CDR2 FYNNEI. The CDR3 is 16 amino acids. V shed 2 bases and J shed 4 bases, with 14 bases lying between them.

The V and J genes are TRBV3-1 and TRBJ2-3, with D unclear. The germline V gene has CDR1 LGHDT and CDR2 YNNKEL (reference sequence). The CDR3 is 17 residues long. Trimming took off 0 bases at V and 1 base at J, with 14 bases between the two ends. The CDR3 spells CASSQDFFAAGTDTQYF. DNA of the CDR3: TGTGCCAGCAGCCAAGATTTCTTCGCTGCGGGCACAGATACGCAGTATTTT.

The chain uses TRBV28 and TRBJ2-1; 8 bases map to TRBD2. The germline CDR1 and CDR2 sequences are MDHEN and SYDVKM. J lost 4 bases, V lost 2 bases, and 4 bases had no gene match. This CDR3 has 15 amino acids. Here the CDR3 reads CASSLGLAQYNEQFF. The DNA for the CDR3 is TGTGCCAGCAGTTTAGGACTAGCACAGTACAATGAGCAGTTCTTC.

This clonotype was observed once. The chain has TRBV18 and TRBJ2-3; 10 nucleotides line up with TRBD2. The CDR3 spans 16 residues. V lost 2 bases, J lost 2 bases, and 4 bases stayed unmatched. Germline CDR1 and CDR2: KGHSH and LQKENI. The CDR3 sequence is CASSPTSGTLTDTQYF. CDR3 coding DNA: TGTGCCAGCTCACCAACTAGCGGGACCCTCACAGATACGCAGTATTTT.

This clonotype has only a few counts. The chain joins TRBV11-1 to TRBJ2-2; D is uncertain. The CDR3 spans 12 residues. With 2 bases removed from V and 7 bases from J, the gap between germline ends came to 5 bases. CDR1 is SGHAT, CDR2 FQDESV, per germline (reference sequence). The CDR3 protein is CASSLSDGELFF. DNA for the CDR3: TGTGCCAGCAGCTTAAGTGACGGGGAGCTGTTTTTT.

The V and J genes are TRBV20-1 and TRBJ1-2; 7 bases are shared with TRBD1. J lost 2 bases, V lost 5 bases, and 5 bases had no gene match. Germline V gene lookup returns CDR1 DFQATT and CDR2 SNEGSKA (reference sequence). The CDR3 length is 13 residues. The CDR3 DNA follows: TGCAGTGCTGTTGACAGGGTGAACTATGGCTACACCTTC. Protein sequence: CSAVDRVNYGYTF.

This chain connects TRBV3-1 to TRBJ2-1, with no clear D. This CDR3 has 13 residues. Trimming stripped 8 bases from V and 5 bases from J, with 13 bases between. CDR1 and CDR2 (germline): LGHDT, YNNKEL (reference sequence). CDR3 protein: CASLGWANNEQFF. CDR3 nucleotides: TGTGCCAGCCTGGGATGGGCAAACAATGAGCAGTTCTTC.

The genes are TRBV25-1 and TRBJ1-2, with D possibly being TRBD1 (5 bases). Germline lookup yields CDR1 MGHDK and CDR2 SYGVNS. The V and J ends lost 6 bases and 8 bases respectively, with 22 bases between them. The CDR3 runs 15 residues. CDR3 in amino acids: CASSPWIGGSSGYTF. The CDR3, as DNA: TGTGCCAGCAGCCCCTGGATCGGGGGGAGTTCGGGCTACACCTTC.

This clonotype was seen a handful of times. The chain uses TRBV6-5 and TRBJ1-1; 9 nucleotides align to TRBD1. J gave up 6 bases and V 4 bases, and 6 bases lay outside the gene matches. CDR1 MNHEY and CDR2 SVGAGI come from the germline V gene. The CDR3 spans 14 residues. The CDR3 coding sequence is TGTGCCAGCAGTTCTGACAGGGGGGCTGCTGAAGCTTTCTTT. Its protein product is CASSSDRGAAEAFF.

The chain recombines TRBV11-3 with TRBJ2-1, with no clear D. The germline V and J ends were trimmed by 1 base and 6 bases, with 10 bases remaining between them. CDR3 length equals 14 residues. The germline V gene has CDR1 SGHNT and CDR2 YENEEA. This CDR3 reads CASSLGPTSNEQFF. The CDR3 DNA is TGTGCCAGCAGCTTAGGCCCCACCAGCAATGAGCAGTTCTTC.

J is TRBJ2-3 and V is TRBV12-1; TRBD1, as called in the table, went unchecked against the DNA. TRBV12-1 is a recognized pseudogene. The CDR3 length is 13 residues. CDR3 in DNA: TGTGCCAGCAGCCCCCTCTCTAGATATACGCAGTATTTT. It specifies CASSPLSRYTQYF.

The rearrangement uses TRBV11-1 and TRBJ2-7; 8 nucleotides agree with TRBD1. Germline CDR1 reads SGHAT; CDR2 reads FQDESV (reference sequence). This CDR3 is 16 amino acids long. J gave up 5 bases and V 5 bases, and 14 bases lay outside the gene matches. The DNA for the CDR3 is TGTGCCAGCAGCCCCCTCTCAGGGGACAGGTTCCACGAGCAGTACTTC. This sequence encodes CASSPLSGDRFHEQYF.

J is TRBJ2-7 and V is TRBV11-3; 7 positions match TRBD1. Germline V lookup: CDR1 SGHNT, CDR2 YENEEA. Unmatched junction bases numbered 8, after V lost 5 bases and J lost 1 base. CDR3 length: 15 residues. CDR3 region: CASSLTRDRSYEQYF. In DNA, the CDR3 is TGTGCCAGCAGCCTCACCCGGGACAGATCCTACGAGCAGTACTTC.

V usage is TRBV11-1 and J usage is TRBJ2-5; 11 positions agree with TRBD2. CDR3 size: 14 residues. J gave up 4 bases and V 5 bases, and 3 bases lay outside the gene matches. CDR1 and CDR2 from the germline V gene are SGHAT and FQDESV (reference sequence). In DNA form, the CDR3 reads TGTGCCAGCAGCACGGGACTAGCGGCAGAGACCCAGTACTTC. Translation gives CASSTGLAAETQYF.

The chain recombines TRBV7-9 with TRBJ2-7; 8 positions match TRBD2. CDR3 size: 16 residues. J was trimmed by 2 bases and V by 4 bases; bases with no gene match: 10. Germline values: CDR1 SEHNR, CDR2 FQNEAQ (reference sequence). DNA of the CDR3: TGTGCCAGCAGCTACCACATCGGACTAGCCGCCTACGAGCAGTACTTC. Amino acids: CASSYHIGLAAYEQYF.

The gene calls are TRBV28 and TRBJ1-5, with D unclear. The CDR3 sequence is 13 residues long. Trimming removed 10 bases at V and 2 bases at J, with 12 bases between. CDR1 is MDHEN and CDR2 is SYDVKM in the germline V gene. The DNA of the CDR3 is TGTGCCACCGCCGAGACTGGCAATCAGCCCCAGCATTTT. It specifies CATAETGNQPQHF.

The gene calls are TRBV7-3 and TRBJ1-1; unclear D gene. This CDR3 region has 13 residues. Germline V CDR1 and CDR2: SGHTA, FQGTGA. Trimming stripped 4 bases from V and 0 bases from J, with 6 bases between. CDR3 DNA: TGTGCCAGCAGCTCCAACTTGAACACTGAAGCTTTCTTT. As protein: CASSSNLNTEAFF.